Below are 17 T cell receptor beta chains sequenced from a single sample in a study of a mutant IDH1 vaccine in newly diagnosed glioma. The protocol was immunoSEQ multiplex PCR, while the TCRdb copy is restricted to in-frame clones and leaves out a portion. Of under 45,000 clones in the sample, approximately 86% were seen once. Which antigens these TCRs recognize remains unknown. Sample time point: week 47, end of study. Doses comprised 300 ug of mutant IDH1 20-mer peptide each, plus topical imiquimod. Here the sequenced sample was PBMCs, taken from a glioma patient whose treatment included an IDH1 peptide vaccine. These receptors all stem from a young man with glioma. Some clones in this sample may be carry-over from other donors' samples.

This clone showed up just once. The CDR3, as DNA: TGTGCCAGCAGAGTCGCCCGGGCCTCTTGGACTGAAGCTTTCTTT. Residues: CASRVARASWTEAFF. The chain combines TRBV28 with TRBJ1-1, with no clear D. CDR1 MDHEN and CDR2 SYDVKM come from the germline V gene. The V end was cut by 6 bases, the J end by 5 bases, with 19 bases between. This CDR3 comprises 15 residues.

The chain couples TRBV7-2 to TRBJ2-7, with TRBD1 identical over 8 bases. Germline V lookup: CDR1 SGHTA, CDR2 FQGNSA. V was clipped by 1 base and J by 1 base; unmatched bases: 6. The CDR3 loop spans 16 amino acids. CDR3: CASSLDPDRASYEQYF. The CDR3, as DNA: TGTGCCAGCAGCTTAGACCCGGACAGGGCATCCTACGAGCAGTACTTC.

Remarks on this clone: This sample also contains other DNA sequences that code for the same CDR3. J is TRBJ1-1 and V is TRBV4-2, with 10 bases that match TRBD1. The trim removed 4 bases at V and 4 bases at J, leaving 3 bases unmatched. Germline CDR1 and CDR2: LGHNA and YNFKEQ. This CDR3 region has 14 residues. The CDR3 loop is CASSLWTGGTEAFF. In nucleotides, the CDR3 is TGTGCCAGCAGCCTCTGGACAGGGGGCACTGAAGCTTTCTTT.

The J gene is TRBJ1-6, the V gene TRBV25-1, with 8 bases aligning to TRBD1. CDR1 is MGHDK, CDR2 SYGVNS, per germline. This CDR3 spans 16 amino acids. V lost 4 bases to trimming and J lost 0 bases; unmatched junction nucleotides: 2. The CDR3 here is CASSGTGSSYNSPLHF. CDR3 coding DNA: TGTGCCAGCAGTGGGACAGGGAGCTCCTATAATTCACCCCTCCACTTT.

The chain has TRBV27 and TRBJ2-7; D may correspond to TRBD1 or TRBD2 (6 bases each). The germline V gene encodes CDR1 MNHEY and CDR2 SMNVEV (reference sequence). CDR3 length equals 14 residues. V lost 1 base to trimming and J lost 3 bases, with 10 bases between them. CDR3 sequence: CASSLLGGGYEQYF. CDR3 DNA sequence: TGTGCCAGCAGTTTATTGGGGGGCGGCTACGAGCAGTACTTC.

The chain carries TRBV5-6 and TRBJ2-7, with TRBD1 identical over 9 bases. Germline values: CDR1 SGHDT, CDR2 YYEEEE. This CDR3 spans 14 amino acids. V dropped 0 bases and J dropped 9; count of bases not matched to a gene: 7. The DNA for the CDR3 is TGTGCCAGCAGCTTGGAACAGGGGGCATCTAGGCAGTACTTC. As protein: CASSLEQGASRQYF.

The CDR3 is CASSSRTSVSGKQFF. CDR3 nucleotides: TGTGCCAGCAGCTCACGGACTAGCGTATCGGGAAAGCAGTTCTTC. The chain recombines TRBV9 with TRBJ2-1; 9 bases agree with TRBD2. Germline CDR1 reads SGDLS; CDR2 reads YYNGEE. J was trimmed by 11 bases and V by 4 bases; bases with no gene match: 13. CDR3 length: 15 residues.

This chain joins TRBV28 and TRBJ1-1; no clear D. V lost 2 bases to trimming and J lost 1 base, with 2 bases between them. Germline V CDR1 and CDR2: MDHEN, SYDVKM. The CDR3 extends over 12 amino acids. CDR3: CASSLGNTEAFF. The CDR3, as DNA: TGTGCCAGCAGTTTAGGGAACACTGAAGCTTTCTTT.

With respect to this clone: A junction boundary mismatches the germline segment, possibly from a read error. The chain has TRBV29-1 and TRBJ1-2, with D unclear. The germline V gene has CDR1 SQVTM and CDR2 ANQGSEA. The CDR3 totals 14 residues. The CDR3 region is CSVEVEAPRASAIF. The DNA for the CDR3 is TGCAGCGTTGAAGTAGAAGCTCCTCGGGCCTCCGCGATCTTC.

This chain uses TRBV9 with TRBJ2-7; D possibly uses TRBD1 or TRBD2 (6 bases each). Trimming took off 4 bases at V and 0 bases at J, with 26 bases between the two ends. The CDR3 has 19 amino acids. Germline CDR1 is SGDLS and CDR2 is YYNGEE. The CDR3 reads CASSPDGSLAGASSYEQYF. For the CDR3, the DNA is TGTGCCAGCAGCCCAGACGGATCACTAGCAGGGGCGAGCTCCTACGAGCAGTACTTC. The whole variable domain, remainder taken from reference TRBV9 and TRBJ2-7, is DSGVTQTPKHLITATGQRVTLRCSPRSGDLSVYWYQQSLDQGLQFLIQYYNGEERAKGNILERFSAQQFPDLHSELNLSSLELGDSALYFCASSPDGSLAGASSYEQYFGPGTRLTVT.

This sequence joins TRBV7-2 and TRBJ2-7; 10 nucleotides align to TRBD1. This CDR3 is 14 amino acids long. The germline V gene has CDR1 SGHTA and CDR2 FQGNSA. The ends lost 5 bases at V and 6 bases at J; junction bases unmatched: 7. The CDR3 region has the DNA TGTGCCAGCAGCCAGGGACAGGGGAGGCGCGAGCAGTACTTC. Its translation is CASSQGQGRREQYF.

This chain connects TRBV6-5 to TRBJ2-1; possibly TRBD1 or TRBD2 for D (6 bases each). The length of the CDR3 is 15 residues. CDR1 is MNHEY, CDR2 SVGAGI, per germline. V was trimmed by 6 bases and J by 9 bases, leaving 21 bases between them. The CDR3, as DNA: TGTGCCAGCAGCCCCTTAGAACTAGGGGGAGGTGAGCAGTTCTTC. It translates to CASSPLELGGGEQFF.

The chain combines TRBV30 with TRBJ2-2; unclear D gene. Germline-derived CDR1 and CDR2 are GTSNPN and SVGIG (reference sequence). V shed 0 bases and J shed 6 bases, with 11 bases lying between them. This CDR3 has 14 amino acids. The CDR3 reads CAWSVHPLAGELFF. The DNA for the CDR3 is TGTGCCTGGAGTGTACACCCCCTAGCCGGGGAGCTGTTTTTT.

V usage is TRBV13 and J usage is TRBJ1-1; D is unclear. The germline V and J ends were trimmed by 0 bases and 1 base, with 6 bases remaining between them. This CDR3 comprises 14 residues. Germline CDR1 PRHDT, CDR2 FYEKMQ (reference sequence). The CDR3 sequence is CASSLGEGNTEAFF. CDR3 bases: TGTGCCAGCAGCTTAGGCGAGGGGAACACTGAAGCTTTCTTT.

This chain connects TRBV5-6 to TRBJ2-5; D unresolved. This CDR3 is 15 amino acids long. Per the germline V gene, CDR1 is SGHDT and CDR2 is YYEEEE. With 0 bases removed from V and 4 bases from J, the gap between germline ends came to 13 bases. The CDR3 is CASSLDTFFTETQYF. CDR3 DNA sequence: TGTGCCAGCAGCTTGGACACCTTCTTTACAGAGACCCAGTACTTC.

The chain carries TRBV2 and TRBJ1-2; tentative D call: TRBD1 (5 bases). Trimming left V 0 bases short and J 1 base short, with 15 bases between. The V gene's germline CDR1 is SNHLY and CDR2 FYNNEI. The CDR3 runs to 17 residues. CDR3 protein: CASSEALHHRLNYGYTF. In nucleotides, the CDR3 is TGTGCCAGCAGTGAAGCGCTTCACCACAGGCTTAACTATGGCTACACCTTC. Using reference TRBV2 and TRBJ1-2 for the parts outside the CDR3, the full variable domain is EPEVTQTPSHQVTQMGQEVILRCVPISNHLYFYWYRQILGQKVEFLVSFYNNEISEKSEIFDDQFSVERPDGSNFTLKIRSTKLEDSAMYFCASSEALHHRLNYGYTFGSGTRLTVV.

V is TRBV5-4 and J is TRBJ2-2, with a tentative D call TRBD2 (5 bases). The V gene's germline CDR1 is SGHNT and CDR2 YYREEE (reference sequence). This CDR3 comprises 16 residues. V dropped 3 bases and J dropped 5 bases, with 17 bases sitting between them. The CDR3, as DNA: TGTGCCAGCAGCTGGGGTCAATCTACGGGAACCGGGGAGCTGTTTTTT. Translated, it gives CASSWGQSTGTGELFF.